This T cell receptor beta chain is drawn from a study of shared clonotypes between healthy human individuals (dated by TCRdb to the early 2020s). About the investigation overall: Two women and a few men aged 18 to 49 years were included in the cohort. Each donor's leukapheresis produced roughly between about 0.8 and 10 billion PBMCs. To increase sequencing depth and limit assay-specific biases, TCR repertoire library preparation and sequencing were carried out by different laboratories using diverse techniques. For each donor, three plates each were used for CD4 naive and CD4 memory, two plates were used for CD8 naive, and one plate was used for CD8 memory. To estimate repertoire size and how much clonotype sharing occurs between individuals, the study deeply sequenced the blood TCR repertoires of roughly 5 healthy adults. Points the paper makes about the study in general: Sampling was limited to blood, and TCR repertoires in tissue likely differ from TCR repertoires in blood. Based on pairwise subsampling, the degree of clonotype sharing among donors was expected to be affected by sequencing depth. When a handful of donors were compared, the shared fraction of clonotypes was about 5% for naive CD4, more than 3% for naive CD8, 2% to 2.5% for memory CD4, and 0.3% to 0.5% for memory CD8. Compared with non-shared clonotypes, clonotypes shared by all four sorted-subset donors had higher generation probabilities. Because the study included only a small number of donors, the genetic and exposure-history diversity represented was limited. Estimated clonotype richness was generally larger for naive than for memory subsets. Incomplete sequencing was indicated by rarefaction of sorted-subset datasets, despite the large sequencing depth.

Donors were healthy HIV-negative adults with no recently reported acute infections or vaccinations. Every donor was a Caucasian adult living in Nashville, Tennessee, USA. CD4+ T cells were enriched by magnetic negative selection; naive cells were then positively selected on CD45RA, and the negative fraction formed the memory subset. Blood was collected by leukapheresis, and PBMCs were isolated by Ficoll-Histopaque density gradient centrifugation and then cryopreserved in liquid nitrogen vapor phase. Analytical flow cytometry was used to check the purity and quantity of every magnetically sorted T cell population. Genomic DNA was isolated from every sorted fraction and measured by UV absorbance on a Nanodrop 2000c. The CDR3 has 17 amino acids, counting the end cysteine and phenylalanine. The only DNA kept is the CDR3, 51 bases in frame from the first base. Deletion took 4 bases off V and 0 bases off J, with a span of 18 bases between the germline ends. The germline V gene sets CDR1 to MDHEN and CDR2 to SYDVKM.

TCR CDR3 regions were amplified from genomic DNA by multiplex PCR using the deep immunoSEQ assay. Genomic DNA extracted from each cell subset was distributed evenly over all wells of several immunoSEQ 96-well plates, and each plate served as one replicate. For sorted subsets, 150 to 250 ng genomic DNA, equal to 30,000 or so T cell genomes, was loaded into each replicate PCR. Purified libraries were quantified with a Qubit 3.0 fluorometer, sized on a Bioanalyzer 2100, and re-quantified with the KAPA Library Quantification kit. A separate single-read 150-cycle Illumina NextSeq 550 flow cell was used to sequence each immunoSEQ 96-well plate. In the source study's methods: Because the immunoSEQ output held only junctional sequences and lacked quality scores, the filtering could not match the filtering applied to full-length reads. To assign V/J genes and CDR3, sequences were annotated against IMGT germline references using PyIR, a Python wrapper for IgBLAST v1.9. Reads were filtered out if the reads had weak V/J assignments (E-value above 1e-6), no CDR3, stop codons, out-of-frame junctions, or ambiguous translated residues. V3J clonotypes were defined by identical inferred V gene, J gene, and CDR3 amino acid sequence. Percentage overlap between repertoires was calculated by dividing the number of shared unique clonotypes by the size of the smaller repertoire. Richness of each repertoire was evaluated using RTK rarefaction, the Chao1 estimator, and Recon v2.1 estimates of unobserved clonotypes. Generation probabilities for all TCRbeta clonotypes obtained by the gDNA method from a handful of donors were computed using OLGA. TCRdb's version of the immuneACCESS table is confined to in-frame rearrangements and falls short of the full clone set. An unresolved V gene accounts for under half of the shortfall where checked; the remainder is of unknown origin. That table furnishes V, J and clone size, whereas the DNA furnished D and trimming. The sample table records 2,100,000 or so clones; approximately 94% of these occur just once. The ten biggest clones cover about 0.13% of the sample.

On this clone: Its antigen is not yet known. No base quality values were provided; no much bigger clone lies one nucleotide off.

The rearranged chain carries TRBV28 and TRBJ1-2; TRBD1 is a possible D gene, resting on 5 matching bases. Sequencing was performed on naive CD4+ T cells sorted from blood. The meaning of the sample's cell subset or site label: CD45RA+ positively selected. This TCR was sampled from a man aged 18 to 29 in good health. The base sequence is TGTGCCAGCAGTTCCCCCCTCGGGGCCGAGGCTAACTATGGCTACACCTTC. It is translated as CASSSPLGAEANYGYTF.